This T cell receptor (beta chain) was sequenced during a study of T cell responses to AZD1222 COVID-19 vaccine. Study results and limitations: Only a handful of AZD1222 recipients were seropositive at baseline. CD4 TCRs linked to vaccination spanned spike, dominating at 160-218 and 743-854. Reports indicate that nearly half of spike-specific TCRs are directed at unmutated variant regions.

Remarks on this clone: The antigen is unknown.

The assay was immunoSEQ multiplex PCR, and TCRdb's table has in-frame clones only and misses some. The sample has some 150,000 clones; approximately 95% are singletons. This CDR3 comprises 15 residues. Trimming pared 3 bases from V and 8 bases from J, leaving 17 bases between. Germline V CDR1 and CDR2: SGHTA, FQGNSA. The TCR comes from an adult in good health. The gene calls are TRBV7-2 and TRBJ2-1; D is uncertain. The sample in question was peripheral blood, obtained on day 0 of AZD1222 vaccination. The CDR3 coding sequence is TGTGCCAGCAGCTTCCTACCTCTGCTCCTCGATGAGCAGTTCTTC. Translating gives CASSFLPLLLDEQFF.